The clone carrying this T cell receptor (beta chain) was found many times. Unique molecular identifiers were affixed to single, distinct cDNA molecules. Each CDR3 protein gets one entry after TCRdb re-called the 5' RACE reads with MiXCR. The sample includes tens of thousands of distinct CDR3 sequences, around 15% seen only once; the top ten take 5% to 7%. These data originate in a study of early T cells in non-severe SARS-CoV-2 infection. V dropped 2 bases and J dropped 3 bases, with 9 bases sitting between them. This CDR3 is built from 13 residues. Germline assignment: CDR1 DFQATT and CDR2 SNEGSKA (reference sequence).

This TCR was recovered from an adult who was a healthcare worker with PCR-confirmed SARS-CoV-2 infection or an uninfected control (not recorded which). Sequenced sample: whole blood. This chain connects TRBV20-1 to TRBJ2-3; possibly TRBD2 for D (6 bases). For the CDR3, the DNA is TGCAGTGCTAGATTGGGGGGAACAGATACGCAGTATTTT. Amino acid sequence: CSARLGGTDTQYF.